This TCR beta chain was profiled in a study of beta chain features in type 1 diabetes. The authors sorted CD4+ naive, central memory, regulatory and stem cell-like memory cells via CD45RO/CCR7/CD25/CD127/CD95/CD27. V was clipped by 5 bases and J by 1 base; unmatched bases: 4. Germline CDR1 reads SNHLY; CDR2 reads FYNNEI. This CDR3 region has 14 residues. Findings and caveats of the study: PCR might favor shorter templates, but any such skew would affect patients and controls equally. Reduced insertions and increased deletions marked VDJ junctions in type 1 diabetes patients. TCRB repertoires of naive, central memory and Treg cells appeared more similar among patients than among healthy donors.

The entirety of the isolated RNA underwent reverse transcription, so expressed TCRB transcripts were sequenced. The method was immunoSEQ multiplex PCR; TCRdb's version includes in-frame clones alone and lacks a portion of them. The sample consists of 250,000 to 350,000 clones, 14% of them appearing once. For this clone: Its antigen is not known.

This clonotype originated in a man between 25 and 39 years old in good health. The sequencing sample was made of central memory CD4+ T cells from blood. The chain uses TRBV2 and TRBJ1-1; 7 nucleotides match TRBD1. The CDR3 region is CASSLGQKNTEAFF. CDR3 sequence (DNA): TGTGCCAGCAGTCTGGGACAGAAGAACACTGAAGCTTTCTTT.